One sample yielded the 3 T cell receptor beta chains listed below, sequenced in a study of identical twins listed by TCRdb under 2016. Receptors were amplified or captured by 5' RACE. Instrument used: Illumina HiSeq 2000. Using fastp trimming at Q25 and MiXCR clonotype assembly, TCRdb reanalyzed the public sequencing data and kept in-frame beta chains. Each CDR3 protein gets just one entry, which takes the most common genes and DNA from the rows behind it. Within this sample are some 630,000 distinct CDR3 sequences, with just over 7% of them counted one time only. The ten biggest clones cover roughly 1.6% of the sample. The same data also contributed to another study, on yellow fever vaccine responses in identical twins.

Sequencing was done on a sample of PBMCs. These TCRs come from a young woman in good health.

This clonotype was recorded a few times. V gene TRBV7-6 combines with J gene TRBJ2-3; a possible D gene is TRBD1 (6 bases). Per the germline V gene, CDR1 is SGHVS and CDR2 is FNYEAQ. The CDR3 totals 16 residues. V gave up 2 bases and J gave up 2 bases, with 14 bases separating them. CDR3 in amino acids: CASSLLSGGATDTQYF. In nucleotides, the CDR3 is TGTGCCAGCAGCTTACTCTCTGGGGGCGCCACAGATACGCAGTATTTT.

This clonotype was counted at least ten times. This chain uses TRBV14 with TRBJ2-7; perhaps TRBD2 as D (6 bases). Germline V lookup: CDR1 SGHDN, CDR2 FVKESK. The length of the CDR3 is 16 residues. Trimming took off 0 bases at V and 5 bases at J, with 17 bases between the two ends. CDR3 nucleotide sequence: TGTGCCAGCAGCCAAGATGATGGGACTTGGAGCCACGAGCAGTACTTC. Translated: CASSQDDGTWSHEQYF.

This clonotype was seen repeatedly, ten times or more. The chain recombines TRBV14 with TRBJ2-1, with 12 bases fitting TRBD2. The CDR3 is 17 amino acids. V was pared by 4 bases and J by 2 bases, with 6 bases of the junction left unmatched. Germline CDR1 and CDR2: SGHDN and FVKESK. Here the CDR3 reads CASSRTSGIYTYNEQFF. CDR3 nucleotide sequence: TGTGCCAGCAGCCGGACTAGCGGGATATACACCTACAATGAGCAGTTCTTC.